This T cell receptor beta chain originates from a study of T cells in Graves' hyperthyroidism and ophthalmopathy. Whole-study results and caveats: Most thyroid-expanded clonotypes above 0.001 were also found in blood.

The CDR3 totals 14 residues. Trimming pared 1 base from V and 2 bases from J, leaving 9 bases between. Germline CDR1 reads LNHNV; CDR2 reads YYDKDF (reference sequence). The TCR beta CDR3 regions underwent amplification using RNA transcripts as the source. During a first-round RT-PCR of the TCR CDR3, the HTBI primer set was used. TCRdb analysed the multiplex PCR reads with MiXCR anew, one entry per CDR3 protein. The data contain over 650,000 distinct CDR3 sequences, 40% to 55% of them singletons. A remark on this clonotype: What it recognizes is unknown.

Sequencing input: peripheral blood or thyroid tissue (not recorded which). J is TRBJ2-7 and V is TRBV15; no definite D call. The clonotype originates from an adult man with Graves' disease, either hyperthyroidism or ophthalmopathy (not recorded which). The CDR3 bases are TGTGCCACCAGCAGAGGACGGGCCCCCTACGAGCAGTACTTC. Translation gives CATSRGRAPYEQYF.